This TCR beta chain was recorded in a study of neurological immune-mediated disorders. The CDR3 runs to 14 residues. J was trimmed by 3 bases and V by 6 bases; bases with no gene match: 10. Germline V gives CDR1 DFQATT, CDR2 SNEGSKA (reference sequence). TCRdb analysed the 5' RACE reads with MiXCR anew, one entry per CDR3 protein. Found here are 39,000 or so distinct CDR3 sequences, about 4.4% of them singletons; the top ten hold roughly 9%. The study built sorted libraries from more than 900,000 CD4+ or CD8+ T cells. V is TRBV20-1 and J is TRBJ2-7, with 8 bases aligning to TRBD1. This sequence originates from a young man in good health. What was sequenced was CD4+ T cells from blood. This chain's CDR3 is CSAPPETGVYEQYF. CDR3 nucleotide sequence: TGCAGTGCCCCCCCCGAGACAGGGGTCTACGAGCAGTACTTC.